This T cell receptor (beta chain) is from a study of T cell repertoires in cytomegalovirus infection. Study as a whole: Public TCR beta signatures indicated both CMV infection and matching HLA type.

One entry per CDR3 protein, called by TCRdb with MiXCR from the reads. Among 200,000 to 300,000 distinct CDR3 sequences listed, under 8.5% were seen once. General observations from the study: There were carriers of CMV plus the relevant HLA, and cumulative public TCR beta family frequency identified them. HLA-C-restricted, CMV-specific TCR beta clonotypes were dominant ex vivo.

Germline assignment: CDR1 LGHDT and CDR2 YNNKEL (reference sequence). V lost 1 base, J lost 7 bases, and 10 bases lay in between. This CDR3 is 13 amino acids long. This clonotype was counted ten times or more. Its antigen is unknown. The source of this sequence is a human donor in good health (CMV status not recorded). Some clones in this sample may be carry-over from other donors' samples. Sequencing was carried out using PBMCs. This chain uses TRBV3-1 with TRBJ1-1, with D possibly matching TRBD1 (5 bases). Here the CDR3 DNA reads TGTGCCAGCAGCCAAGTCCGTGACAGTGAAGCTTTCTTT. Amino acids: CASSQVRDSEAFF.